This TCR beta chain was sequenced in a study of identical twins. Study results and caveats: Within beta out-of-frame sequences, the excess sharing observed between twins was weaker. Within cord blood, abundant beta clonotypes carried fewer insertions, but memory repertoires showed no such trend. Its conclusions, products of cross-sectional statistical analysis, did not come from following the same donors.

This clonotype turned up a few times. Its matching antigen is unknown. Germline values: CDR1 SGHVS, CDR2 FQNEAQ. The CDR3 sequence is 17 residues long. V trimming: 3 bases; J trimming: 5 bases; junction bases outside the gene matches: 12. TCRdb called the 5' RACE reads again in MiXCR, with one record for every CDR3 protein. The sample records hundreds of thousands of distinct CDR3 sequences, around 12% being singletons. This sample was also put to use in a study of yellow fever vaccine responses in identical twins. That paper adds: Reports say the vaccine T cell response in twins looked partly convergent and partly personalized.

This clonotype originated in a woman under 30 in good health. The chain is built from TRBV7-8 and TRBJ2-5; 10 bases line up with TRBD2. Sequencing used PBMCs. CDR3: CASSLVKGTSDVETQYF. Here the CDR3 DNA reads TGTGCCAGCAGCTTGGTTAAGGGGACTAGCGATGTTGAGACCCAGTACTTC.